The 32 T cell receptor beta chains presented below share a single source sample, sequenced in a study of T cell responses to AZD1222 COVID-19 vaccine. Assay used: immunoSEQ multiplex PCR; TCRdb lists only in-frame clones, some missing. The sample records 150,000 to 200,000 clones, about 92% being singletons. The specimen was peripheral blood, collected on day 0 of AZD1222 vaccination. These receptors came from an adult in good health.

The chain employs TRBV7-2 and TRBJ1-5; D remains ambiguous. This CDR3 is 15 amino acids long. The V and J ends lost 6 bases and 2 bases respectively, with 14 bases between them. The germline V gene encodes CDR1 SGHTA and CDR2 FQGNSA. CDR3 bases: TGTGCCAGCAGTCCCGCTGGTAGGGGCAATCAGCCCCAGCATTTT. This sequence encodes CASSPAGRGNQPQHF.

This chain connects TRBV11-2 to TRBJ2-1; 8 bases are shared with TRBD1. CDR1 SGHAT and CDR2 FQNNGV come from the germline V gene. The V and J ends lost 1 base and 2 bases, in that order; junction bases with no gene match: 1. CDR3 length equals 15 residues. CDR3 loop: CASSLARGPYNEQFF. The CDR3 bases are TGTGCCAGCAGCTTAGCCAGGGGGCCCTACAATGAGCAGTTCTTC.

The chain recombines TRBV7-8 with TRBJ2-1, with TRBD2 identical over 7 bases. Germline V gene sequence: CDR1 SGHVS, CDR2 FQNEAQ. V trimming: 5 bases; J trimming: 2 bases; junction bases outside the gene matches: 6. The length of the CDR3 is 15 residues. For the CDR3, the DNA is TGTGCCAGCAGCCAGCGGGACTCGGCCTACAATGAGCAGTTCTTC. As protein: CASSQRDSAYNEQFF.

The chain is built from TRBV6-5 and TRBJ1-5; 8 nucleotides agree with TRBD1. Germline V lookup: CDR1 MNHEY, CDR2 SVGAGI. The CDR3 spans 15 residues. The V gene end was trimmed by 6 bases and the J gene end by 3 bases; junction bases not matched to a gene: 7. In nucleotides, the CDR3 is TGTGCCAGCAGCAGAACAGGGGGACTCAATCAGCCCCAGCATTTT. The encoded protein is CASSRTGGLNQPQHF.

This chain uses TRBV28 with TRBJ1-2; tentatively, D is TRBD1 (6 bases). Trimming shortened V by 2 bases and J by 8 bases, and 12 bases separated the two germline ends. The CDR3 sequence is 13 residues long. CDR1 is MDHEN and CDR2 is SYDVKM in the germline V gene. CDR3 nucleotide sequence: TGTGCCAGCAGTTTAAACAGGGTTGGCGGCTACACCTTC. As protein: CASSLNRVGGYTF.

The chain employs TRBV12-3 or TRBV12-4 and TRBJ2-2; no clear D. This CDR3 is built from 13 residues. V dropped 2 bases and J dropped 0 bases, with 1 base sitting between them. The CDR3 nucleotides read TGTGCCAGCAGTTTAACGAACACCGGGGAGCTGTTTTTT. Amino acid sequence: CASSLTNTGELFF.

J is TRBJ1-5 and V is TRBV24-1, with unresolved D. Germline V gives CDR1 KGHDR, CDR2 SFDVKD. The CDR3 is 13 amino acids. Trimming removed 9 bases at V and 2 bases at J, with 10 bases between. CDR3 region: CATGREGNQPQHF. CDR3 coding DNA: TGTGCCACCGGACGCGAGGGCAATCAGCCCCAGCATTTT.

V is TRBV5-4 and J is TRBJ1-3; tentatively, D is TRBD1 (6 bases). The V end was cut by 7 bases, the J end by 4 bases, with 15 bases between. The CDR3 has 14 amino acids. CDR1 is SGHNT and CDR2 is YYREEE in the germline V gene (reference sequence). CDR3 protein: CASGTGSSGNTIYF. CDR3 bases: TGTGCCAGCGGTACAGGGTCTTCAGGAAACACCATATATTTT.

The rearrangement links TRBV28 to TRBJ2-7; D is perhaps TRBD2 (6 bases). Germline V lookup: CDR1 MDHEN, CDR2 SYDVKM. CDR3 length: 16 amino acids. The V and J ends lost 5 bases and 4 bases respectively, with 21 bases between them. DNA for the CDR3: TGTGCCAGCAGTCTATCCTCAGGTTGGGGGGATTACGAGCAGTACTTC. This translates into CASSLSSGWGDYEQYF.

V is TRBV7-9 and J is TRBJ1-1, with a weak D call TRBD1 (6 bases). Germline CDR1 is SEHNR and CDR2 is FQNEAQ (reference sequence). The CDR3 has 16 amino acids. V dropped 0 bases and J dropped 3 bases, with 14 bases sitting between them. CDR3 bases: TGTGCCAGCAGCTTAGCGCATAAGGGGGGAGACACTGAAGCTTTCTTT. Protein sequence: CASSLAHKGGDTEAFF.

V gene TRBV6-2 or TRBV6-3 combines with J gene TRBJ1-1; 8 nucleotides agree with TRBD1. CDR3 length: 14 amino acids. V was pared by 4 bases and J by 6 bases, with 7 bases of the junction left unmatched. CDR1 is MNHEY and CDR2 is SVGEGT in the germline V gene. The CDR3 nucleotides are TGTGCCAGCAGTTTGGGGCAGGGGGCGTCTGAAGCTTTCTTT. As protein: CASSLGQGASEAFF.

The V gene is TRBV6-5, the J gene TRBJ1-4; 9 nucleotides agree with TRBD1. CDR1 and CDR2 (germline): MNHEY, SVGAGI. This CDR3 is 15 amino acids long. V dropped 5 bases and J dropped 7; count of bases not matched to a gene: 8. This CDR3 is CASSTQHRGREKLFF. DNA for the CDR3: TGTGCCAGCAGTACCCAACACAGGGGGCGTGAAAAACTGTTTTTT.

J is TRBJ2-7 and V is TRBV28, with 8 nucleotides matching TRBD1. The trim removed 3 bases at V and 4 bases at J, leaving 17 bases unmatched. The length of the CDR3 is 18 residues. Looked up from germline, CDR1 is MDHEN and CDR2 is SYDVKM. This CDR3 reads CASSLWVAGNRQGYEQYF. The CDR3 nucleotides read TGTGCCAGCAGTTTGTGGGTGGCGGGAAACCGACAGGGGTACGAGCAGTACTTC.

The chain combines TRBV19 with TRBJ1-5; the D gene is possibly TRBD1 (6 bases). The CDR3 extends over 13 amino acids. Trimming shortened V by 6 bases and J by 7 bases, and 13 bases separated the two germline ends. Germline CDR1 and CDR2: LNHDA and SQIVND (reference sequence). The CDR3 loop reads CASRVQGSQPQHF. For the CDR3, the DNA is TGTGCCAGTAGGGTACAGGGTTCGCAGCCCCAGCATTTT.

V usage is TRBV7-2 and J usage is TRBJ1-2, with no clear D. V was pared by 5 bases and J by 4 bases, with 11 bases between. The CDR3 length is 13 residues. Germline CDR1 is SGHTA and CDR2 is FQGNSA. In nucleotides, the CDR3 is TGTGCCAGCAGCCCTGGATCGGCCTATGGCTACACCTTC. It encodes CASSPGSAYGYTF.

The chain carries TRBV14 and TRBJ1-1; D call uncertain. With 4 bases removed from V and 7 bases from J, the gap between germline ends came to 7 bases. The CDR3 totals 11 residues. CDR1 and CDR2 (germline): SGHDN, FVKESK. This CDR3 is CASSPGSEAFF. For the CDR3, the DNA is TGTGCCAGCAGCCCTGGGAGTGAAGCTTTCTTT.

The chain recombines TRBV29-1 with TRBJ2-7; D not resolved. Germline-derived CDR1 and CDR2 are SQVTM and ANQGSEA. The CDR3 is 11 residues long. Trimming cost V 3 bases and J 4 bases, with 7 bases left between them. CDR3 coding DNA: TGCAGCGTTGAGTTGGGGTACGAGCAGTACTTC. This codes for CSVELGYEQYF.

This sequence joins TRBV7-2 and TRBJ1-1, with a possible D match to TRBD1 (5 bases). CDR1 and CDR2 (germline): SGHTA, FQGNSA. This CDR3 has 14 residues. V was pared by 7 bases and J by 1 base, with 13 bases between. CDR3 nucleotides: TGTGCCAGCAACCCGGGACGGTCGAACACTGAAGCTTTCTTT. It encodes CASNPGRSNTEAFF.

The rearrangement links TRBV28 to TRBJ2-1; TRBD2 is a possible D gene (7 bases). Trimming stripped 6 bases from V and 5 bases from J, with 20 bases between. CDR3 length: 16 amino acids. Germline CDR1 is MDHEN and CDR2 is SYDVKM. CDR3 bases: TGTGCCAGCAGCCCAACGGGGGGCAGGGGTAACAATGAGCAGTTCTTC. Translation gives CASSPTGGRGNNEQFF.

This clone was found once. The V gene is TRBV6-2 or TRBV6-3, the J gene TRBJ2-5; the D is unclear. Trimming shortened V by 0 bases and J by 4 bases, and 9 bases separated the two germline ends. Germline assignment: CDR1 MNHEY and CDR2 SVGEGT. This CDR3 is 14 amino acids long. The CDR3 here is CASSYSPERETQYF. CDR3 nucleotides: TGTGCCAGCAGTTACTCGCCCGAGAGAGAGACCCAGTACTTC.

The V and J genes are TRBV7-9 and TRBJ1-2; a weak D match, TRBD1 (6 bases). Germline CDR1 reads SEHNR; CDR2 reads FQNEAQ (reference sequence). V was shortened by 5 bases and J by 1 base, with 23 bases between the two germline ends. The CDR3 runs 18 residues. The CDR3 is CASSLGGRLGNVNYGYTF. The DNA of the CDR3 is TGTGCCAGCAGCCTAGGGGGGAGACTCGGGAACGTTAACTATGGCTACACCTTC.

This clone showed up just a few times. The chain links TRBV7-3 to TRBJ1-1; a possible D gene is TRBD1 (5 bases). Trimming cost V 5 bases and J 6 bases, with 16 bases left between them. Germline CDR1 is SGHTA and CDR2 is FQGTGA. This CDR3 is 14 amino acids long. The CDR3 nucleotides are TGTGCCAGCAGCCGAGATGGGGCGGGGGCTGAAGCTTTCTTT. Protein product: CASSRDGAGAEAFF.

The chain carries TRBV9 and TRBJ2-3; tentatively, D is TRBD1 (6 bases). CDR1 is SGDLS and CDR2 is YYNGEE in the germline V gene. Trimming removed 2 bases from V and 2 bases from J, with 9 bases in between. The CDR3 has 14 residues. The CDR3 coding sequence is TGTGCCAGCAGCGTTAGGGGGAACACAGATACGCAGTATTTT. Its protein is CASSVRGNTDTQYF.

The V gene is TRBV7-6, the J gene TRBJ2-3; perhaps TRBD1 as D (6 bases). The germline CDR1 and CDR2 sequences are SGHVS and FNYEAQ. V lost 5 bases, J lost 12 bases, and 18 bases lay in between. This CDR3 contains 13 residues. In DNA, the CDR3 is TGTGCCAGCAGCCTTAGTACGCAGGACAGCCAGTATTTT. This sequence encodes CASSLSTQDSQYF.

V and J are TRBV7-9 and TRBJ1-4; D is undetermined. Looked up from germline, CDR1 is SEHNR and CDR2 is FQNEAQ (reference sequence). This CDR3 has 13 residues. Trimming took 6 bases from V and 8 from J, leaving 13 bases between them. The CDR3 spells CASRSGLREKLFF. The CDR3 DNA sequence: TGTGCCAGCAGGTCCGGACTTCGGGAAAAACTGTTTTTT. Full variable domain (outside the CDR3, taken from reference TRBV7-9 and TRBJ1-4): DTGVSQNPRHKITKRGQNVTFRCDPISEHNRLYWYRQTLGQGPEFLTYFQNEAQLEKSRLLSDRFSAERPKGSFSTLEIQRTEQGDSAMYLCASRSGLREKLFFGSGTQLSVL.

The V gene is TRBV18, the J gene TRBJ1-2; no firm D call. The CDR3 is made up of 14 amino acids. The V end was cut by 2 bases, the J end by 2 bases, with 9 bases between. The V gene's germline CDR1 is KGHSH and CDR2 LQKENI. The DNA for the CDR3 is TGTGCCAGCTCACCAGCCAGCTCGAACTATGGCTACACCTTC. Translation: CASSPASSNYGYTF.

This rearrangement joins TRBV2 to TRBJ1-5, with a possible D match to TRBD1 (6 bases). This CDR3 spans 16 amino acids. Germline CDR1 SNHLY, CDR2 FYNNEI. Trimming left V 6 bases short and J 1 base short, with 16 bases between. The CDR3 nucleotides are TGTGCCAGCAGCAAAGAGGGGGTCGCGAGCAATCAGCCCCAGCATTTT. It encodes CASSKEGVASNQPQHF.

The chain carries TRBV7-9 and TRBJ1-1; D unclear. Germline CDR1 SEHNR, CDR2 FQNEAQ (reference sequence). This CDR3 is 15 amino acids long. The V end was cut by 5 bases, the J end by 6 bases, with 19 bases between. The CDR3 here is CASSTPYPLQAEAFF. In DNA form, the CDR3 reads TGTGCCAGCAGCACCCCTTACCCCCTCCAGGCTGAAGCTTTCTTT.

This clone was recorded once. The DNA for the CDR3 is TGCGCCAGCAGCCCGGTAGGGGAATTAGGTTACGAGCAGTACTTC. This encodes CASSPVGELGYEQYF. The chain uses TRBV5-1 and TRBJ2-7; maybe TRBD1 (5 bases). The ends were cut back, 4 bases at V and 4 bases at J, with 18 bases in the middle. Germline CDR1 and CDR2: SGHRS and YFSETQ. The CDR3 sequence is 15 residues long.

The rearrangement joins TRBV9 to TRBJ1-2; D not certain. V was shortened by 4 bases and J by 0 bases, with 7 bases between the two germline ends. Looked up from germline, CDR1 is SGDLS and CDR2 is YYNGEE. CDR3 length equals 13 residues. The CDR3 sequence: CASSPGPNYGYTF. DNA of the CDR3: TGTGCCAGCAGCCCCGGACCTAACTATGGCTACACCTTC.

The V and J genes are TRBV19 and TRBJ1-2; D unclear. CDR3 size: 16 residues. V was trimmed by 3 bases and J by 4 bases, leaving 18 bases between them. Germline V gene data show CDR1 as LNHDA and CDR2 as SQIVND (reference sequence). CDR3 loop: CASSIPGRGGGYGYTF. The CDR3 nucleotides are TGTGCCAGTAGTATCCCCGGGCGGGGAGGAGGCTATGGCTACACCTTC.

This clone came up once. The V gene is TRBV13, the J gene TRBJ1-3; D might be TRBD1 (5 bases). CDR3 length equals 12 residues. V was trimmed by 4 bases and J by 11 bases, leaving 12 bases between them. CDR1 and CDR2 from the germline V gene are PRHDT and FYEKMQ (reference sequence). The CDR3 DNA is TGTGCCAGCAGCTCCATGGGGGACGCCATATATTTT. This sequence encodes CASSSMGDAIYF. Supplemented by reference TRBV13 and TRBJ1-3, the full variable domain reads AAGVIQSPRHLIKEKRETATLKCYPIPRHDTVYWYQQGPGQDPQFLISFYEKMQSDKGSIPDRFSAQQFSDYHSELNMSSLELGDSALYFCASSSMGDAIYFGEGSWLTVV.